The 14 T cell receptor beta chains below come from one sample, sequenced in a study of OX40 agonist ivuxolimab in advanced cancers. Library generation was performed with the immunoSEQ multiplex PCR assay. TCRdb stores this immuneACCESS table with in-frame sequences only. Part of the clones is absent; in the studies checked, under half of the shortfall reflects unresolved V genes, and no reason is known for the rest. The sample records about 77,000 clones, 89% of which are singletons. The leading ten clones occupy around 2.6% of the sample. Material: CD4+ or CD8+ T cells sorted from blood, obtained in a trial of the OX40 agonist ivuxolimab. The receptors were gathered from an adult with an advanced solid tumor such as melanoma, head and neck, liver or kidney cancer.

This chain joins TRBV2 and TRBJ1-1; D not certain. Trimming cost V 8 bases and J 1 base, with 8 bases left between them. From germline, CDR1 is SNHLY and CDR2 FYNNEI. This CDR3 is built from 12 residues. The CDR3 bases are TGTGCCAGCGTACTACGGAACACTGAAGCTTTCTTT. Translating it yields CASVLRNTEAFF. Based on the CDR3 plus reference TRBV2 and TRBJ1-1, the full variable domain is EPEVTQTPSHQVTQMGQEVILRCVPISNHLYFYWYRQILGQKVEFLVSFYNNEISEKSEIFDDQFSVERPDGSNFTLKIRSTKLEDSAMYFCASVLRNTEAFFGQGTRLTVV.

The rearrangement joins TRBV28 to TRBJ2-5; 13 bases fit TRBD2. The CDR3 length is 16 residues. With V trimmed by 3 bases and J by 5 bases, 6 bases remained unmatched. Germline V gives CDR1 MDHEN, CDR2 SYDVKM. CDR3 DNA sequence: TGTGCCAGCAGTTTTGGTAGGACTAGCGGGGGTGAGACCCAGTACTTC. Translation gives CASSFGRTSGGETQYF. The full variable domain, in which reference TRBV28 and TRBJ2-5 provide the parts outside the CDR3, is DVKVTQSSRYLVKRTGEKVFLECVQDMDHENMFWYRQDPGLGLRLIYFSYDVKMKEKGDIPEGYSVSREKKERFSLILESASTNQTSMYLCASSFGRTSGGETQYFGPGTRLLVL.

CDR3 region: CASSFSSGTYLPQPQHF. The CDR3 nucleotides read TGTGCCAGCAGTTTCTCCTCGGGGACCTACCTCCCTCAGCCCCAGCATTTT. The V call is TRBV28, the J call TRBJ1-5; possibly TRBD1 for D (5 bases). V was clipped by 3 bases and J by 6 bases, with 21 bases between them. Germline CDR1 is MDHEN and CDR2 is SYDVKM. The CDR3 is 17 residues long.

The rearrangement links TRBV11-2 to TRBJ2-5, with D maybe TRBD2 (5 bases). With 7 bases removed from V and 1 base from J, the gap between germline ends came to 13 bases. Germline V lookup: CDR1 SGHAT, CDR2 FQNNGV. The CDR3 spans 14 residues. The CDR3 nucleotides are TGTGCCAGCACCAAATTCGGGGTCCAAGAGACCCAGTACTTC. Protein sequence: CASTKFGVQETQYF.

The chain couples TRBV23-1 to TRBJ2-7, with D perhaps assigned TRBD1 or TRBD2 (5 bases each). TRBV23-1 is an open reading frame whose function is uncertain. CDR3 length equals 9 residues. Trimming took off 11 bases at V and 3 bases at J, with 5 bases between the two ends. This CDR3 reads CAGGYEQYF. The CDR3 nucleotides read TGCGCCGGGGGCTACGAGCAGTACTTC.

V and J are TRBV5-1 and TRBJ1-1; D perhaps matches TRBD1 (5 bases). This CDR3 contains 15 residues. Looked up from germline, CDR1 is SGHRS and CDR2 is YFSETQ. The germline V and J ends were trimmed by 0 bases and 3 bases, with 12 bases remaining between them. CDR3 DNA sequence: TGCGCCAGCAGCTTGGTTGGGGGATGGGACACTGAAGCTTTCTTT. Translating it yields CASSLVGGWDTEAFF.

The chain employs TRBV7-2 and TRBJ2-7; TRBD1 matches 11 bases. The germline V gene has CDR1 SGHTA and CDR2 FQGNSA. CDR3 length: 15 residues. Losses at the gene ends were 8 bases for V and 2 bases for J; bases not matched to a gene: 8. In nucleotides, the CDR3 is TGTGCCAGCCTTCTAAGGGGACAGGGGGCCTACGAGCAGTACTTC. This codes for CASLLRGQGAYEQYF.

This chain uses TRBV5-1 with TRBJ2-3; D is uncertain. The CDR3 contains 15 residues. CDR1 and CDR2 (germline): SGHRS, YFSETQ. Trimming pared 0 bases from V and 2 bases from J, leaving 10 bases between. The CDR3 is CASSLENPSTDTQYF. The CDR3 region has the DNA TGCGCCAGCAGCTTGGAAAATCCCTCCACAGATACGCAGTATTTT.

The rearrangement links TRBV5-5 to TRBJ2-2, with unresolved D. Trimming removed 4 bases from V and 6 bases from J, with 7 bases in between. The germline V gene has CDR1 SGHKS and CDR2 YYEKEE (reference sequence). The CDR3 runs to 12 residues. CDR3 in DNA: TGTGCCAGCAGCCTCCTCCCCGGGGAGCTGTTTTTT. Protein sequence: CASSLLPGELFF.

The V gene is TRBV11-2, the J gene TRBJ2-5, with a possible D match to TRBD1 (6 bases). The germline CDR1 and CDR2 sequences are SGHAT and FQNNGV. The CDR3 runs to 14 residues. The V end was cut by 5 bases, the J end by 0 bases, with 10 bases between. The CDR3 DNA reads TGTGCCAGCAGCCCCCGGGACAACCAAGAGACCCAGTACTTC. Residues: CASSPRDNQETQYF.

The rearrangement links TRBV6-1 to TRBJ2-7; 9 bases match TRBD1. There are 15 residues in the CDR3. Germline CDR1 is MNHNS and CDR2 is SASEGT. Trimming took 2 bases from V and 3 from J; bases not matched to a gene: 5. Here the CDR3 reads CASSERAGQGYEQYF. CDR3 DNA: TGTGCCAGCAGTGAAAGGGCGGGACAGGGCTACGAGCAGTACTTC.

This chain uses TRBV29-1 with TRBJ2-7, with D unresolved. V was shortened by 5 bases and J by 0 bases, with 11 bases between the two germline ends. The CDR3 runs to 13 residues. The germline V gene encodes CDR1 SQVTM and CDR2 ANQGSEA. CDR3 in amino acids: CSVRPGLSYEQYF. The CDR3 nucleotides are TGCAGCGTTCGGCCTGGCCTCTCCTACGAGCAGTACTTC.

The chain is built from TRBV5-4 and TRBJ2-5; the D is unclear. Germline V CDR1 and CDR2: SGHNT, YYREEE (reference sequence). There are 14 residues in the CDR3. The V and J ends lost 5 bases and 0 bases respectively, with 11 bases between them. In nucleotides, the CDR3 is TGTGCCAGCAGGGCGACCCAGTACCAAGAGACCCAGTACTTC. This gives the protein CASRATQYQETQYF.

The chain has TRBV18 and TRBJ1-5; no reliable D call. CDR1 and CDR2 from the germline V gene are KGHSH and LQKENI. With 4 bases removed from V and 4 bases from J, the gap between germline ends came to 11 bases. This CDR3 has 14 residues. The CDR3 protein is CASSRNVRNQPQHF. The CDR3 nucleotides are TGTGCCAGCTCACGCAATGTCAGGAATCAGCCCCAGCATTTT.